The source of this T cell receptor beta chain is a study of T cell repertoires in cytomegalovirus infection. Study in general: Both CMV infection and a matching HLA type were indicated by public TCR beta signatures.

This clonotype was seen only a few times. Its specificity is unknown. Regarding the study as a whole: Accumulated public TCR beta family frequency recognized individuals carrying CMV together with the relevant HLA. CMV-specific TCR beta clonotypes restricted by HLA-C dominated the ex vivo response.

MiXCR, run by TCRdb on the reads, gives a single entry per CDR3 protein. In the table there are some 150,000 distinct CDR3 sequences, 5.5% to 7% of which are singletons. Trimming removed 6 bases from V and 3 bases from J, with 14 bases in between. Germline assignment: CDR1 MNHEY and CDR2 SVGAGI. The CDR3 sequence is 14 residues long. The sequenced material came from PBMCs. The rearrangement joins TRBV6-5 to TRBJ1-1; D not certain. This receptor was taken from a human donor in good health (CMV status not recorded). Some clones in this sample may be carry-over from other donors' samples. DNA for the CDR3: TGTGCCAGCAGCCAGCTCCCGAAGGACACTGAAGCTTTCTTT. Translating gives CASSQLPKDTEAFF.